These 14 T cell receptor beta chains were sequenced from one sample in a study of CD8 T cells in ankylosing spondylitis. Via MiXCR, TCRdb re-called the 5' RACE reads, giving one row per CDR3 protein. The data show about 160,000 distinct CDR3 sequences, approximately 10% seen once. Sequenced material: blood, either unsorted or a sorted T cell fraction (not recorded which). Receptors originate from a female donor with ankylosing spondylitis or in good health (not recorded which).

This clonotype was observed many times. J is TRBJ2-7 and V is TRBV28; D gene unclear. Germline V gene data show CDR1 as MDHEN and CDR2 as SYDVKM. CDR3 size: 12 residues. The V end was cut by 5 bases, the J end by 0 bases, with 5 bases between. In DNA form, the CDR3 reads TGTGCCAGCAGTCAGGTCTCCTACGAGCAGTACTTC. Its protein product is CASSQVSYEQYF.

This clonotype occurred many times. CDR3 DNA: TGTGCCAGCAGCCCAAGAACTAGCGGGAGTTACGATACGCAGTATTTT. This gives the protein CASSPRTSGSYDTQYF. This chain joins TRBV7-6 and TRBJ2-3; 11 bases fit TRBD2. CDR1 and CDR2 from the germline V gene are SGHVS and FNYEAQ. This CDR3 region has 16 residues. The trim removed 5 bases at V and 6 bases at J, leaving 10 bases unmatched.

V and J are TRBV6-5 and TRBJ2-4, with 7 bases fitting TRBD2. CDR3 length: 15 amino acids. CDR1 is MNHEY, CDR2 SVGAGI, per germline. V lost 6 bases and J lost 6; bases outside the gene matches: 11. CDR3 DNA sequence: TGTGCCAGCAGCTACCCGGGGGGTGATAGAAACATTCAGTACTTC. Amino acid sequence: CASSYPGGDRNIQYF.

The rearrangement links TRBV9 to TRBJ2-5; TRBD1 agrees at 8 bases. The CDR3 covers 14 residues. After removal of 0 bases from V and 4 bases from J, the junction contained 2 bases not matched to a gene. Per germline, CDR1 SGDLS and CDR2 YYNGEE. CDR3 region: CASSVEQGGETQYF. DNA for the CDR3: TGTGCCAGCAGCGTAGAACAGGGGGGAGAGACCCAGTACTTC. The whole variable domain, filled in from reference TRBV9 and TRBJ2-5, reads DSGVTQTPKHLITATGQRVTLRCSPRSGDLSVYWYQQSLDQGLQFLIQYYNGEERAKGNILERFSAQQFPDLHSELNLSSLELGDSALYFCASSVEQGGETQYFGPGTRLLVL.

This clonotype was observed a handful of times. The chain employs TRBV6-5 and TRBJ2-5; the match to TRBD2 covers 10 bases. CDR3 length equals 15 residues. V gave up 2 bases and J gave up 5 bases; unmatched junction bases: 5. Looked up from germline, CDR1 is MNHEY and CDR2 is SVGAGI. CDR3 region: CASSYLAGEGETQYF. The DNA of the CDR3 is TGTGCCAGCAGTTACCTAGCGGGAGAGGGTGAGACCCAGTACTTC.

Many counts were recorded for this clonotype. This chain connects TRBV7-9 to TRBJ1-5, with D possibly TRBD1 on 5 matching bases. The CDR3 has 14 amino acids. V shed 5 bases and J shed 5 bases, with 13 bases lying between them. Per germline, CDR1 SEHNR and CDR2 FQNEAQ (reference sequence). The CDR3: CASSPSRVDQPQHF. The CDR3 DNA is TGTGCCAGCAGCCCTTCCAGGGTGGATCAGCCCCAGCATTTT.

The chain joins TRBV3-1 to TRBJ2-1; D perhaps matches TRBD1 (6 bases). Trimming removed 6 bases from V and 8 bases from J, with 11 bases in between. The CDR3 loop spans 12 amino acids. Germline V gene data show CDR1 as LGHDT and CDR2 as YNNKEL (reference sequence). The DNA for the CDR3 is TGTGCCAGCAGTTTCTACAGGGATGAGCAGTTCTTC. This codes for CASSFYRDEQFF.

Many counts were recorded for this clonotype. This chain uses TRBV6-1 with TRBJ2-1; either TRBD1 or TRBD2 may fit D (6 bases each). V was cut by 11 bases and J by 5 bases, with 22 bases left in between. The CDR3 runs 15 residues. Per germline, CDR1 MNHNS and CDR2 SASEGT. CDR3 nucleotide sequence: TGTGCCGGCTATTTGGGGGGACACTCTGACAATGAGCAGTTCTTC. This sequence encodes CAGYLGGHSDNEQFF.

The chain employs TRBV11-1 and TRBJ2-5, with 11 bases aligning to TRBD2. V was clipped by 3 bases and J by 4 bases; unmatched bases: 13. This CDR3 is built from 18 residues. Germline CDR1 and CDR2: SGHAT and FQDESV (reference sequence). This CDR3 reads CASSFPGTSGPTGETQYF. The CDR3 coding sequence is TGTGCCAGCAGCTTCCCCGGGACTAGCGGTCCCACGGGAGAGACCCAGTACTTC.

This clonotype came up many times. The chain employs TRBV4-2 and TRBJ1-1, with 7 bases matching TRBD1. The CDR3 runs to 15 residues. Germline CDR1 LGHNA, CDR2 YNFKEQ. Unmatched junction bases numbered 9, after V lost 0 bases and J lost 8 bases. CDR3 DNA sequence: TGTGCCAGCAGCCAAGAAGAGGCAGGGGGAGGCGAAGCTTTCTTT. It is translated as CASSQEEAGGGEAFF.

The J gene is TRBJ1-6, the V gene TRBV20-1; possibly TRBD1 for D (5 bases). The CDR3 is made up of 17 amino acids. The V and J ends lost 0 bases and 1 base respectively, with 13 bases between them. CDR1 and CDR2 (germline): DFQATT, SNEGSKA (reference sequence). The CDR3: CSAREGQGGSYNSPLHF. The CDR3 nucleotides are TGCAGTGCTAGAGAGGGGCAGGGAGGGTCCTATAATTCACCCCTCCACTTT.

The CDR3 coding sequence is TGTGCCAGCAGCGTAGGAGTGGGAGGTCACATCACCTACAATGAGCAGTTCTTC. Encoded protein: CASSVGVGGHITYNEQFF. The V call is TRBV9, the J call TRBJ2-1; TRBD2 is a possible D gene (6 bases). V shed 0 bases and J shed 2 bases, with 18 bases lying between them. Germline loops: CDR1 SGDLS, CDR2 YYNGEE. The CDR3 sequence is 18 residues long.

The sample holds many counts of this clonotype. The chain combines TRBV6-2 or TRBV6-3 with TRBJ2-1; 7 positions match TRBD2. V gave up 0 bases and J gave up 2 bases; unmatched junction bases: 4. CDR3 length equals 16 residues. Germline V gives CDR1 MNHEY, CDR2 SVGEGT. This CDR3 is CASSYSKLAAYNEQFF. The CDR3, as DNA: TGTGCCAGCAGTTACTCGAAGCTAGCGGCCTACAATGAGCAGTTCTTC.

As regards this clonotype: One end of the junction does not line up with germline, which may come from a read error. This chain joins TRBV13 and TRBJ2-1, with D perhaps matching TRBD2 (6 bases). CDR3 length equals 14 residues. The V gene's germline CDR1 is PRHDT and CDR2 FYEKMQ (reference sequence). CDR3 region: CASSPGDLFCELFF. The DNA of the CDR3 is TGTGCCAGCAGCCCTGGGGACTTGTTCTGTGAGCTGTTCTTC.